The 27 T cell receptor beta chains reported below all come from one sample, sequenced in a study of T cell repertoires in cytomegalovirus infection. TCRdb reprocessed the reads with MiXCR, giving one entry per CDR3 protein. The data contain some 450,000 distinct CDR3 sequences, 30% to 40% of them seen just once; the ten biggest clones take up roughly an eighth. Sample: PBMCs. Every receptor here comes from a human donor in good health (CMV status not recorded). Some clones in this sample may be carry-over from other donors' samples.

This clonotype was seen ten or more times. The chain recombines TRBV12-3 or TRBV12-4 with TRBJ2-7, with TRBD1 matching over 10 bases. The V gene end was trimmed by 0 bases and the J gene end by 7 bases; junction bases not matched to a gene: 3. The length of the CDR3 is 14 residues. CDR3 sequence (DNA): TGTGCCAGCAGTTTAGCGGGACAGGGGATGGAGCAGTACTTC. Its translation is CASSLAGQGMEQYF.

CDR3 sequence (DNA): TGTGCCAGCAGCTCGTGGACTAGCGGGGGGGGCTACAATGAGCAGTTCTTC. It is translated as CASSSWTSGGGYNEQFF. The J gene is TRBJ2-1, the V gene TRBV5-5, with 15 bases aligning to TRBD2. CDR1 is SGHKS and CDR2 is YYEKEE in the germline V gene (reference sequence). V was clipped by 3 bases and J by 3 bases; unmatched bases: 4. This CDR3 has 17 amino acids.

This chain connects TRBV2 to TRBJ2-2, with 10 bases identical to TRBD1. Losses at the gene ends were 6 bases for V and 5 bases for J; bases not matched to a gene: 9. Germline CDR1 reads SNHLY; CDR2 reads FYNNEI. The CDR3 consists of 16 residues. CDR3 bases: TGTGCCAGCAGACACCGGGACAGGGGTGGGACCGGGGAGCTGTTTTTT. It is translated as CASRHRDRGGTGELFF.

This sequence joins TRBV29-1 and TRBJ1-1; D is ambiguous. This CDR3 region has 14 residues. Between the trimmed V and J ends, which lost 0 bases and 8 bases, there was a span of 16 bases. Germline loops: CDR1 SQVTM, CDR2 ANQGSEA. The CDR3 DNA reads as TGCAGCGTTGAAGATAGAAGTAGGAGGGCCGAAGCTTTCTTT. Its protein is CSVEDRSRRAEAFF.

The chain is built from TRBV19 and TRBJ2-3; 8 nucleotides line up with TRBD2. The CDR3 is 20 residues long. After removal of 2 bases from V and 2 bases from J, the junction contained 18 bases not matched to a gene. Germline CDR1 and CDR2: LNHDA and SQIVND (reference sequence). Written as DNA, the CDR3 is TGTGCCAGTAGTATATTCGGTACTAGCGGAACGGCCCATAACACAGATACGCAGTATTTT. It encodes CASSIFGTSGTAHNTDTQYF.

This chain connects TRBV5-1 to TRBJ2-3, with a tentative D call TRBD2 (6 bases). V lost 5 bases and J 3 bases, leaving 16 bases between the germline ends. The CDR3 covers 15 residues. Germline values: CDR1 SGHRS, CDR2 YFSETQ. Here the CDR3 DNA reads TGCGCCAGCAGGCCCCCCGGGAGCGCAACAGATACGCAGTATTTT. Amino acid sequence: CASRPPGSATDTQYF.

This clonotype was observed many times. In DNA form, the CDR3 reads TGTGCCAGCAGCTTAGGTGGGACTAGGATCGGCGAGCAGTACTTC. Translated, it gives CASSLGGTRIGEQYF. The chain is built from TRBV7-2 and TRBJ2-7; 8 nucleotides line up with TRBD2. Trimming removed 1 base from V and 6 bases from J; junction bases left unmatched: 8. This CDR3 has 15 amino acids. Germline CDR1 reads SGHTA; CDR2 reads FQGNSA.

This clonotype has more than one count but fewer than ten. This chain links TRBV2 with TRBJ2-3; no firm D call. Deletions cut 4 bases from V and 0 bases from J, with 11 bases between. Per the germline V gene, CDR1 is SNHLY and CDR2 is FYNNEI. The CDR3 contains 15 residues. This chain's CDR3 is CASSGGQPSTDTQYF. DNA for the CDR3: TGTGCCAGCAGTGGGGGTCAGCCTAGCACAGATACGCAGTATTTT.

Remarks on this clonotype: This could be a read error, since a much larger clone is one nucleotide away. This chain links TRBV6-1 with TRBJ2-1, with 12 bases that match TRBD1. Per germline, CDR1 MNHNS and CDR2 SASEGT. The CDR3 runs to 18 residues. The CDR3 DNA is TGTGCCAGCAGGACTAAGGCGGGGACAGGGGGCTCCTACAATGAGCCGTTCTTC. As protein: CASRTKAGTGGSYNEPFF.

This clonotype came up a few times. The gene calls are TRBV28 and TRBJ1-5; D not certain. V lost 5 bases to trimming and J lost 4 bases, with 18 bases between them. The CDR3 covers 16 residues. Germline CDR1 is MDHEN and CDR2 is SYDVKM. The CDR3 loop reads CASSSLVRVGNQPQHF. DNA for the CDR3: TGTGCCAGCAGTAGCCTTGTGCGGGTAGGGAATCAGCCCCAGCATTTT.

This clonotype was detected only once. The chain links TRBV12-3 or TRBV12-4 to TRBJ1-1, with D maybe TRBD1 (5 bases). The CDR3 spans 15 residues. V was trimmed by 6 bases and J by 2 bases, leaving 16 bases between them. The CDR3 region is CASSGREASNTEAFF. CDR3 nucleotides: TGTGCCAGCAGCGGCAGGGAGGCCTCAAACACTGAAGCTTTCTTT.

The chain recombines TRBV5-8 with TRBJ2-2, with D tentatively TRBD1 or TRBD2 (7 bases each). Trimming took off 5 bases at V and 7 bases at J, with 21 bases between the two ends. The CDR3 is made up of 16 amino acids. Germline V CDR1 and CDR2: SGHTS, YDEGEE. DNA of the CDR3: TGTGCCAGCAGTCCAAGACCGACAGGGAGGGGCGGGGAGCTGTTTTTT. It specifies CASSPRPTGRGGELFF.

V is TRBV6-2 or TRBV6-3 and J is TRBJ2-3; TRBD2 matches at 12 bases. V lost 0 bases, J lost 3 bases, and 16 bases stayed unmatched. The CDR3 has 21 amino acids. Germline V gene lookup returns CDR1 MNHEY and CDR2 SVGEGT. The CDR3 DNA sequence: TGTGCCAGCAGTTACTCTGCACCTAGCGGGGGGGCAATGTTGGGAACAGATACGCAGTATTTT. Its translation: CASSYSAPSGGAMLGTDTQYF.

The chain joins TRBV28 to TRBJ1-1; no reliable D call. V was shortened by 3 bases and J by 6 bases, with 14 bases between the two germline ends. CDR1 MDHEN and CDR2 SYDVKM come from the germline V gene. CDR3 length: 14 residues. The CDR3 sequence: CASSFGPTSAEAFF. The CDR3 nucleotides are TGTGCCAGCAGTTTCGGTCCAACTAGCGCTGAAGCTTTCTTT.

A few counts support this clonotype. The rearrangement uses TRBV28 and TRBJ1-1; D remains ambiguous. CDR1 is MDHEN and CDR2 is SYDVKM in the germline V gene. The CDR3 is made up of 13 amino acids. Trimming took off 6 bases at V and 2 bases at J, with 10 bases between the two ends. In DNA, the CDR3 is TGTGCCAGCAGCCACTGGACCAACACTGAAGCTTTCTTT. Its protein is CASSHWTNTEAFF.

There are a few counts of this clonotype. The CDR3 sequence is CASSSLFGTGGEKLFF. CDR3 nucleotides: TGTGCCAGCAGTTCTTTGTTTGGGACAGGTGGTGAAAAACTGTTTTTT. The V gene is TRBV27, the J gene TRBJ1-4, with 8 bases fitting TRBD1. V lost 4 bases to trimming and J lost 7 bases; unmatched junction nucleotides: 11. The CDR3 covers 16 residues. CDR1 MNHEY and CDR2 SMNVEV come from the germline V gene (reference sequence).

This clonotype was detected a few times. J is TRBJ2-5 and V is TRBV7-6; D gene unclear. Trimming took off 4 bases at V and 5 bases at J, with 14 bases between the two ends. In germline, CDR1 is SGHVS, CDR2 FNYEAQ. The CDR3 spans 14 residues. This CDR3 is CASSSSVGTETQYF. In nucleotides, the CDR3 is TGTGCCAGCAGCTCCTCCGTGGGTACGGAGACCCAGTACTTC.

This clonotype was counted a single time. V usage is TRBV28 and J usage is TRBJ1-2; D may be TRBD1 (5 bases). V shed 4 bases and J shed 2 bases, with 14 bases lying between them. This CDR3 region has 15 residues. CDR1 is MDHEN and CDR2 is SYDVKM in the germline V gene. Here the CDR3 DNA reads TGTGCCAGCAGTTCTGCGGGACTCCTGAACTATGGCTACACCTTC. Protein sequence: CASSSAGLLNYGYTF.

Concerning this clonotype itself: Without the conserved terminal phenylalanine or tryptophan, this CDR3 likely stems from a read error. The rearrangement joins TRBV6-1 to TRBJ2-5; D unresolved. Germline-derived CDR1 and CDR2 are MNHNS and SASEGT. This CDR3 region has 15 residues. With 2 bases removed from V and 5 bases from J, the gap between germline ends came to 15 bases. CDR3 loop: CASSETGGFGETQYV. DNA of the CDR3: TGTGCCAGCAGTGAAACCGGTGGGTTTGGGGAGACCCAGTACGTC.

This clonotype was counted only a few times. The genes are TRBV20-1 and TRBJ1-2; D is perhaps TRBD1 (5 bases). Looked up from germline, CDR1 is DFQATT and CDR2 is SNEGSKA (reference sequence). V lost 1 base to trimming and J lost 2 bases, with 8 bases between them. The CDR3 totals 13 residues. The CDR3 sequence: CSARGRDNYGYTF. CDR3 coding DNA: TGCAGTGCTAGAGGCCGGGACAACTATGGCTACACCTTC.

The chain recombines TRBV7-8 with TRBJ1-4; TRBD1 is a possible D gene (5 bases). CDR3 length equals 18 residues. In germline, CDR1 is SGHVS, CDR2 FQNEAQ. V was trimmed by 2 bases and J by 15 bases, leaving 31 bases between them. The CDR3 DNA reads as TGTGCCAGCAGCTTATTTGGGGGTATGCAGGCAACTAATGAACCCATGTTTTTT. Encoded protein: CASSLFGGMQATNEPMFF.

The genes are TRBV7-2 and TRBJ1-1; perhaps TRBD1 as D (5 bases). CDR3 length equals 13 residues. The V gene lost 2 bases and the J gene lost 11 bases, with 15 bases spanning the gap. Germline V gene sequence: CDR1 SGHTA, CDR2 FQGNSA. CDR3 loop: CASSLKGPAHAFF. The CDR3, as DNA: TGTGCCAGCAGCTTAAAGGGGCCCGCTCACGCTTTCTTT.

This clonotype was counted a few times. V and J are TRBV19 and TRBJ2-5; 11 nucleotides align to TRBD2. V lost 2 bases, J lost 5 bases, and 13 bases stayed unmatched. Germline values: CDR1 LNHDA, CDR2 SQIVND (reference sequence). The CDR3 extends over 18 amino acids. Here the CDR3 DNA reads TGTGCCAGTAGTATACCGCGCGGCACTAGCGGGGGACGTGAGACCCAGTACTTC. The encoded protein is CASSIPRGTSGGRETQYF.

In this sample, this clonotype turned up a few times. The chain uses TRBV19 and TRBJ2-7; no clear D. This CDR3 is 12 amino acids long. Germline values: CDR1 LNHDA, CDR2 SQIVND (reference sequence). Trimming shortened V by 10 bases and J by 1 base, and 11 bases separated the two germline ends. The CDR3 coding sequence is TGTGCCACCCTCACGGAATCCTACGAGCAGTACTTC. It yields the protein CATLTESYEQYF.

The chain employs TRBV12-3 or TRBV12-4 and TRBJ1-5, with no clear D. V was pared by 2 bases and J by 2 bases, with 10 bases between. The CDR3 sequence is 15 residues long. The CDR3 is CASSLRYGGNQPQHF. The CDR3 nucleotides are TGTGCCAGCAGTTTACGATACGGGGGCAATCAGCCCCAGCATTTT.

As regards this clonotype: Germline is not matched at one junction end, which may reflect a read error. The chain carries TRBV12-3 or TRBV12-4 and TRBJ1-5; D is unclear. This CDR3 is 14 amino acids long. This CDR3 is CASILTGVNQPQHF. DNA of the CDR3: TGTGCCAGCATTTTAACCGGGGTCAATCAGCCCCAGCATTTT.

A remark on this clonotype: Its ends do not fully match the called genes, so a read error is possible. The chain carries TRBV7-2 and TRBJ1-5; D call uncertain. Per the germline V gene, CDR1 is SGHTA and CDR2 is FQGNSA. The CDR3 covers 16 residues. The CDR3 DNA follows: TGTGCCAGCAGCTTAATGGACCTAAATATCAATCATCCCCATCCTTTT. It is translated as CASSLMDLNINHPHPF.